One sample yielded the 22 T cell receptor beta chains listed below, sequenced in a study of blood T cell repertoires in COVID-19. Sequencing used immunoSEQ multiplex PCR; TCRdb keeps in-frame clones, though not all of them. Among 200,000 to 250,000 clones, approximately 90% were seen once, and the ten largest hold more than 10%. The sample consisted of PBMCs or T cells enriched from blood (not recorded which). The receptors derive from a young man who had recovered from COVID-19.

This sequence joins TRBV4-1 and TRBJ1-5; 7 bases match TRBD1. From germline, CDR1 is MGHRA and CDR2 YSYEKL. The V segment lost 11 bases and the J segment 6 bases; nucleotides outside the gene matches: 16. The CDR3 length is 15 residues. The CDR3 loop is CAPGTDTGLGQPQHF. Written as DNA, the CDR3 is TGCGCCCCCGGGACAGACACGGGTCTGGGTCAGCCCCAGCATTTT.

There are a few counts of this clone. The chain has TRBV6-6 and TRBJ2-1; TRBD1 matches at 7 bases. CDR3 size: 13 residues. J lost 4 bases, V lost 8 bases, and 5 bases had no gene match. The germline V gene encodes CDR1 MNHNY and CDR2 SVGAGI (reference sequence). CDR3 amino acids: CASRDRQYNEQFF. In DNA, the CDR3 is TGTGCCAGCCGGGACAGACAATACAATGAGCAGTTCTTC.

V usage is TRBV11-2 and J usage is TRBJ1-2; tentatively, D is TRBD1 (5 bases). The CDR3 is 14 amino acids. In germline, CDR1 is SGHAT, CDR2 FQNNGV. The germline V and J ends were trimmed by 3 bases and 12 bases, with 20 bases remaining between them. This chain's CDR3 is CASSFPGHIGADTF. DNA for the CDR3: TGTGCCAGCAGCTTCCCAGGACATATAGGGGCGGACACCTTC.

The CDR3 DNA follows: TGTGCCTGGAGTGTAGAGCAGAACACTGAAGCTTTCTTT. This codes for CAWSVEQNTEAFF. The chain combines TRBV30 with TRBJ1-1; D gene uncertain. V gave up 0 bases and J gave up 1 base, with 6 bases separating them. Looked up from germline, CDR1 is GTSNPN and CDR2 is SVGIG (reference sequence). This CDR3 is 13 amino acids long.

The J gene is TRBJ1-6, the V gene TRBV10-1, with D possibly matching TRBD1 (5 bases). Germline-derived CDR1 and CDR2 are WNHNN and SYGVQD (reference sequence). This CDR3 is built from 13 residues. Trimming took off 0 bases at V and 14 bases at J, with 11 bases between the two ends. CDR3 nucleotide sequence: TGCGCCAGCAGTGAGTCGAAAGACAGAACCCTCCACTTT. This codes for CASSESKDRTLHF.

The CDR3 sequence: CASSYGATGVYGYTF. CDR3 DNA: TGTGCCAGCAGTTACGGGGCGACAGGGGTATATGGCTACACCTTC. This sequence joins TRBV6-5 and TRBJ1-2; 8 nucleotides agree with TRBD1. Germline V gene lookup returns CDR1 MNHEY and CDR2 SVGAGI. V lost 2 bases and J lost 5; bases outside the gene matches: 7. CDR3 length: 15 residues.

This chain's CDR3 is CSASFRGLAQYF. CDR3 DNA: TGCAGTGCTAGTTTTCGAGGGTTAGCCCAGTACTTC. The genes are TRBV20-1 and TRBJ2-5, with a weak D call TRBD2 (5 bases). The V gene lost 3 bases and the J gene lost 9 bases, with 14 bases spanning the gap. Per germline, CDR1 DFQATT and CDR2 SNEGSKA (reference sequence). This CDR3 region has 12 residues.

This rearrangement joins TRBV6-2 or TRBV6-3 to TRBJ1-6, with TRBD1 matching 8 bases. The V gene's germline CDR1 is MNHEY and CDR2 SVGEGT. V gave up 6 bases and J gave up 10 bases; unmatched junction bases: 11. The CDR3 spans 15 residues. The CDR3 reads CASSLQGGGPSPLHF. CDR3 in DNA: TGTGCCAGCAGCCTACAGGGGGGAGGCCCCTCACCCCTCCACTTT.

The gene calls are TRBV7-9 and TRBJ2-7; no definite D call. V dropped 4 bases and J dropped 3 bases, with 16 bases sitting between them. The germline V gene encodes CDR1 SEHNR and CDR2 FQNEAQ (reference sequence). The CDR3 runs 15 residues. CDR3 DNA sequence: TGTGCCAGCAGCTCCGGCACCCTGAGGAACTACGAGCAGTACTTC. It is translated as CASSSGTLRNYEQYF. Together with reference TRBV7-9 and TRBJ2-7, the CDR3 gives the full variable domain: DTGVSQNPRHKITKRGQNVTFRCDPISEHNRLYWYRQTLGQGPEFLTYFQNEAQLEKSRLLSDRFSAERPKGSFSTLEIQRTEQGDSAMYLCASSSGTLRNYEQYFGPGTRLTVT.

The chain has TRBV24-1 and TRBJ1-2; no clear D gene. The CDR3 spans 13 residues. Germline V gene sequence: CDR1 KGHDR, CDR2 SFDVKD. Trimming cost V 8 bases and J 3 bases, with 12 bases left between them. As DNA, the CDR3 is TGTGCCACCAAAAGGGCGGAGGACTATGGCTACACCTTC. This translates into CATKRAEDYGYTF.

The chain joins TRBV6-5 to TRBJ1-2, with 7 bases fitting TRBD1. CDR1 MNHEY and CDR2 SVGAGI come from the germline V gene. J was trimmed by 9 bases and V by 6 bases; bases with no gene match: 7. The CDR3 is 12 amino acids. This chain's CDR3 is CASSPDRESYTF. The CDR3 region has the DNA TGTGCCAGCAGCCCCGACAGGGAGAGCTACACCTTC.

J is TRBJ2-3 and V is TRBV30; TRBD2 matches 8 bases. This CDR3 is built from 13 residues. The germline V gene has CDR1 GTSNPN and CDR2 SVGIG (reference sequence). V dropped 4 bases and J dropped 3; count of bases not matched to a gene: 3. In DNA, the CDR3 is TGTGCCTGGAATCGGGGGGGAACAGATACGCAGTATTTT. Its protein is CAWNRGGTDTQYF.

CDR3 in amino acids: CASSLDSSNYGYTF. CDR3 coding DNA: TGTGCCAGCAGCTTAGACAGTTCTAACTATGGCTACACCTTC. J is TRBJ1-2 and V is TRBV7-8; D is uncertain. V shed 1 base and J shed 0 bases, with 6 bases lying between them. This CDR3 is built from 14 residues. Germline CDR1 is SGHVS and CDR2 is FQNEAQ.

The chain has TRBV10-3 and TRBJ2-2, with D unresolved. V was cut by 2 bases and J by 0 bases, with 7 bases left in between. There are 15 residues in the CDR3. Germline V gene sequence: CDR1 ENHRY, CDR2 SYGVKD. CDR3: CAISETTANTGELFF. As DNA, the CDR3 is TGTGCCATCAGTGAGACGACTGCGAACACCGGGGAGCTGTTTTTT.

The chain's CDR3 is CSARGGHGYTF. DNA for the CDR3: TGCAGTGCTAGAGGGGGGCATGGCTACACCTTC. The J gene is TRBJ1-2, the V gene TRBV20-1; TRBD1 might be the D (6 bases). The CDR3 is 11 residues long. Trimming took off 1 base at V and 6 bases at J, with 6 bases between the two ends. Germline CDR1 DFQATT, CDR2 SNEGSKA (reference sequence).

The J gene is TRBJ1-3, the V gene TRBV6-2 or TRBV6-3; D unresolved. Germline V gene lookup returns CDR1 MNHEY and CDR2 SVGEGT. CDR3 size: 14 residues. Between the trimmed V and J ends, which lost 2 bases and 4 bases, there was a span of 9 bases. The CDR3: CASSYGGPGNTIYF. In DNA, the CDR3 is TGTGCCAGCAGTTACGGAGGACCCGGAAACACCATATATTTT.

This chain connects TRBV11-3 to TRBJ1-1; D possibly corresponds to TRBD1 (5 bases). This CDR3 has 14 residues. Germline V CDR1 and CDR2: SGHNT, YENEEA. Trimming cost V 5 bases and J 1 base, with 11 bases left between them. For the CDR3, the DNA is TGTGCCAGCAGCAACCGGGACTCGAACACTGAAGCTTTCTTT. Its translation is CASSNRDSNTEAFF.

This clone has a handful of counts. This chain joins TRBV19 and TRBJ2-2; weak D call: TRBD2 (6 bases). V was trimmed by 10 bases and J by 0 bases, leaving 12 bases between them. The CDR3 loop spans 14 amino acids. The germline CDR1 and CDR2 sequences are LNHDA and SQIVND (reference sequence). The CDR3 sequence is CATTSSANTGELFF. The CDR3 DNA follows: TGTGCCACCACCTCTAGCGCGAACACCGGGGAGCTGTTTTTT.

The chain links TRBV24-1 to TRBJ2-7; D might be TRBD2 (6 bases). V gave up 10 bases and J gave up 1 base, with 16 bases separating them. Per the germline V gene, CDR1 is KGHDR and CDR2 is SFDVKD. This CDR3 comprises 14 residues. The DNA for the CDR3 is TGTGCCACAGCCGGCGGGATACGTTCCTACGAGCAGTACTTC. It codes for CATAGGIRSYEQYF.

V usage is TRBV14 and J usage is TRBJ2-7, with D maybe TRBD2 (6 bases). The ends were cut back, 2 bases at V and 9 bases at J, with 23 bases in the middle. The V gene's germline CDR1 is SGHDN and CDR2 FVKESK. The CDR3 spans 16 residues. CDR3 loop: CASSQQWEGPIGGQYF. CDR3 nucleotides: TGTGCCAGCAGCCAACAATGGGAAGGGCCCATCGGGGGGCAGTACTTC.

This clone has only one observation. The chain couples TRBV30 to TRBJ1-4, with TRBD1 as a possible D gene (6 bases). Trimming cost V 5 bases and J 4 bases, with 20 bases left between them. CDR1 is GTSNPN, CDR2 SVGIG, per germline (reference sequence). The CDR3 sequence is 16 residues long. CDR3 sequence: CAWSPDRLQDNEKLFF. As DNA, the CDR3 is TGTGCCTGGTCACCCGACAGGCTCCAGGATAATGAAAAACTGTTTTTT.

The chain has TRBV10-2 and TRBJ2-5; 8 nucleotides line up with TRBD2. The V gene end was trimmed by 0 bases and the J gene end by 7 bases; junction bases not matched to a gene: 10. Looked up from germline, CDR1 is WSHSY and CDR2 is SAAADI. The CDR3 contains 16 residues. The CDR3 region is CASSESRAGARGTQYF. The DNA for the CDR3 is TGCGCCAGCAGTGAGTCGAGAGCGGGGGCCAGGGGGACCCAGTACTTC.